This entry lists 21 T cell receptor beta chains sequenced from one sample in a study of identical twins. MiXCR, run by TCRdb on the 5' RACE reads, gives a single entry per CDR3 protein. The table records over 250,000 distinct CDR3 sequences, more than 8% of them present only once. In addition, the sample was reused for a study of yellow fever vaccine responses in identical twins.

The sequencing sample was made of CD8+ T cells sorted from blood. The receptors here all came from a woman younger than 35 in good health.

This clonotype appeared many times. This chain joins TRBV28 and TRBJ2-1, with TRBD1 as a possible D gene (5 bases). V lost 3 bases, J lost 4 bases, and 16 bases lay in between. CDR3 length: 16 amino acids. Germline CDR1 is MDHEN and CDR2 is SYDVKM. The CDR3 region is CASSFQGPTLYNEQFF. The CDR3 region has the DNA TGTGCCAGCAGTTTTCAGGGTCCTACTCTGTACAATGAGCAGTTCTTC.

The gene calls are TRBV6-1 and TRBJ2-1; the D is unclear. Germline assignment: CDR1 MNHNS and CDR2 SASEGT. The CDR3 is 13 amino acids. Trimming shortened V by 2 bases and J by 4 bases, and 6 bases separated the two germline ends. CDR3 amino acids: CASSESRYNEQFF. The CDR3 coding sequence is TGTGCCAGCAGTGAATCTAGGTACAATGAGCAGTTCTTC.

There are many counts of this clonotype. The chain uses TRBV24-1 and TRBJ2-5; 12 bases match TRBD1. The V gene's germline CDR1 is KGHDR and CDR2 SFDVKD. V trimming: 1 base; J trimming: 5 bases; junction bases outside the gene matches: 1. This CDR3 has 15 amino acids. CDR3: CATSDLGTGGETQYF. The DNA for the CDR3 is TGTGCCACCAGTGATTTAGGGACAGGGGGCGAGACCCAGTACTTC.

This clonotype occurred a few times. V usage is TRBV12-3 or TRBV12-4 and J usage is TRBJ2-5, with D tentatively TRBD1 (6 bases). Trimming removed 6 bases from V and 5 bases from J, with 22 bases in between. The CDR3 sequence is 16 residues long. CDR3 sequence: CASSPPEAGAGETQYF. The CDR3 DNA is TGTGCCAGCAGCCCCCCCGAGGCAGGGGCAGGGGAGACCCAGTACTTC.

This clonotype was picked up a small number of times. This rearrangement joins TRBV10-3 to TRBJ2-7; D is ambiguous. CDR3 length equals 13 residues. Germline CDR1 ENHRY, CDR2 SYGVKD. The V gene lost 4 bases and the J gene lost 1 base, with 8 bases spanning the gap. The CDR3 sequence: CAISGVGSYEQYF. In DNA form, the CDR3 reads TGTGCCATCAGTGGAGTCGGATCCTACGAGCAGTACTTC.

CDR3 in DNA: TGCAGCGTTGTGGGGGCCTCTAGCACAGATACGCAGTATTTT. Translating gives CSVVGASSTDTQYF. The V gene is TRBV29-1, the J gene TRBJ2-3, with D possibly being TRBD1 (6 bases). The CDR3 has 14 residues. V lost 4 bases to trimming and J lost 0 bases, with 11 bases between them. Germline V lookup: CDR1 SQVTM, CDR2 ANQGSEA.

This clonotype was counted a few times. The chain is built from TRBV20-1 and TRBJ1-5, with 7 bases aligning to TRBD1. The germline CDR1 and CDR2 sequences are DFQATT and SNEGSKA (reference sequence). This CDR3 region has 15 residues. V gave up 4 bases and J gave up 4 bases; unmatched junction bases: 10. The DNA of the CDR3 is TGCAGTGCTAACCTAGGGACAGCCTATAATCAGCCCCAGCATTTT. Translation: CSANLGTAYNQPQHF.

This clonotype came up a few times. The chain is built from TRBV7-3 and TRBJ2-7; 10 bases map to TRBD2. After removal of 5 bases from V and 0 bases from J, the junction contained 4 bases not matched to a gene. CDR3 length equals 15 residues. CDR1 and CDR2 (germline): SGHTA, FQGTGA. This CDR3 reads CASSPSSGGSYEQYF. The CDR3 DNA reads as TGTGCCAGCAGCCCATCTAGCGGGGGCTCCTACGAGCAGTACTTC.

This clonotype has a handful of counts. The chain links TRBV19 to TRBJ2-3; D is possibly TRBD1 or TRBD2 (6 bases each). Germline V gives CDR1 LNHDA, CDR2 SQIVND (reference sequence). There are 16 residues in the CDR3. The V and J ends lost 4 bases and 3 bases respectively, with 17 bases between them. This CDR3 is CASSTQRRGRTDTQYF. CDR3 nucleotides: TGTGCCAGTAGTACTCAAAGGAGGGGGAGAACAGATACGCAGTATTTT.

At least ten counts were recorded for this clonotype. This rearrangement joins TRBV6-5 to TRBJ2-3; TRBD2 matches 11 bases. Germline CDR1 is MNHEY and CDR2 is SVGAGI. This CDR3 comprises 14 residues. V was clipped by 4 bases and J by 6 bases; unmatched bases: 3. CDR3 nucleotide sequence: TGTGCCAGCAGTTTTAGCGGGGGGGCGGATACGCAGTATTTT. Translation: CASSFSGGADTQYF.

V and J are TRBV10-3 and TRBJ1-1, with a possible D match to TRBD1 (5 bases). The CDR3 is 12 residues long. The germline CDR1 and CDR2 sequences are ENHRY and SYGVKD. V was clipped by 5 bases and J by 7 bases, with 11 bases between them. CDR3: CAISQGSDEAFF. The CDR3 DNA sequence: TGTGCCATCAGTCAGGGCAGCGATGAAGCTTTCTTT.

This clonotype was observed at least ten times. V gene TRBV10-3 combines with J gene TRBJ2-3; 7 bases fit TRBD2. The germline V gene encodes CDR1 ENHRY and CDR2 SYGVKD. V was clipped by 1 base and J by 4 bases; unmatched bases: 5. The CDR3 covers 15 residues. CDR3 sequence reads: CAISELRESSDTQYF. In DNA, the CDR3 is TGTGCCATCAGTGAGTTGCGGGAGAGCTCAGATACGCAGTATTTT.

There are many counts of this clonotype. The chain joins TRBV5-6 to TRBJ2-7; no clear D. Trimming removed 5 bases at V and 6 bases at J, with 18 bases between. The CDR3 is made up of 14 amino acids. Germline values: CDR1 SGHDT, CDR2 YYEEEE. The CDR3: CASSLDLAPLEQYF. CDR3 DNA: TGTGCCAGCAGTCTCGACCTGGCCCCCCTCGAGCAGTACTTC.

The chain uses TRBV7-8 and TRBJ2-7; no clear D gene. Looked up from germline, CDR1 is SGHVS and CDR2 is FQNEAQ. With 2 bases removed from V and 0 bases from J, the gap between germline ends came to 8 bases. The CDR3 has 14 residues. CDR3 in DNA: TGTGCCAGCAGCTTATATGTCAGCTCCTACGAGCAGTACTTC. It encodes CASSLYVSSYEQYF.

As concerns this clonotype: This sequence may be a read error, since a much larger clone differs from it by one base. This chain links TRBV12-3 or TRBV12-4 with TRBJ1-5; D gene unclear. The CDR3 is 14 amino acids. The CDR3: CASSLADSNQRQHF. In nucleotides, the CDR3 is TGTGCCAGCAGTTTGGCGGATAGCAATCAGCGCCAGCATTTT.

A few counts support this clonotype. The V call is TRBV11-1, the J call TRBJ1-3; D unresolved. Between the trimmed V and J ends, which lost 2 bases and 2 bases, there was a span of 19 bases. CDR1 and CDR2 (germline): SGHAT, FQDESV (reference sequence). This CDR3 contains 18 residues. The CDR3 protein is CASSLKRQIPSAGNTIYF. CDR3 sequence (DNA): TGTGCCAGCAGCTTAAAGCGGCAAATACCCTCTGCTGGAAACACCATATATTTT.

V is TRBV2 and J is TRBJ2-7, with 11 bases aligning to TRBD1. CDR3 length: 16 amino acids. Trimming cost V 0 bases and J 2 bases; bases outside gene matches: 3. Germline CDR1 SNHLY, CDR2 FYNNEI. CDR3 nucleotides: TGTGCCAGCAGTGAAGCCCCGGGACAGGGGGCCTACGAGCAGTACTTC. Its protein product is CASSEAPGQGAYEQYF.

This clonotype has only a few counts. V usage is TRBV27 and J usage is TRBJ2-1; D remains ambiguous. The germline gives CDR1 MNHEY, CDR2 SMNVEV (reference sequence). This CDR3 has 18 residues. Trimming stripped 3 bases from V and 1 base from J, with 19 bases between. The CDR3 protein is CASSLAEPSLWSYNEQFF. The CDR3 coding sequence is TGTGCCAGCAGTTTGGCAGAGCCCTCATTATGGTCCTACAATGAGCAGTTCTTC.

This clonotype was seen repeatedly, ten times or more. The rearrangement joins TRBV24-1 to TRBJ2-1, with 7 bases aligning to TRBD2. V dropped 1 base and J dropped 0; count of bases not matched to a gene: 8. CDR3 size: 18 residues. Germline V gene data show CDR1 as KGHDR and CDR2 as SFDVKD. CDR3 nucleotide sequence: TGTGCCACCAGTGATTTCTTTAGCGGGCCCAGCTCCTACAATGAGCAGTTCTTC. Amino acid sequence: CATSDFFSGPSSYNEQFF.

This clonotype was seen many times. This rearrangement joins TRBV3-1 to TRBJ2-1, with D possibly TRBD2 on 6 matching bases. Germline CDR1 is LGHDT and CDR2 is YNNKEL (reference sequence). The CDR3 is 16 residues long. V was cut by 2 bases and J by 2 bases, with 13 bases left in between. CDR3 bases: TGTGCCAGCAGCCAAAGCGGCGGGATTCCCTACAATGAGCAGTTCTTC. It is translated as CASSQSGGIPYNEQFF.

The CDR3 nucleotides read TGTGCCAGCAGCTTAGACCAGAACAATGAGCAGTTCTTC. Translation: CASSLDQNNEQFF. The gene calls are TRBV7-9 and TRBJ2-1; D gene unclear. V was trimmed by 1 base and J by 5 bases, leaving 6 bases between them. Germline V CDR1 and CDR2: SEHNR, FQNEAQ (reference sequence). This CDR3 region has 13 residues.